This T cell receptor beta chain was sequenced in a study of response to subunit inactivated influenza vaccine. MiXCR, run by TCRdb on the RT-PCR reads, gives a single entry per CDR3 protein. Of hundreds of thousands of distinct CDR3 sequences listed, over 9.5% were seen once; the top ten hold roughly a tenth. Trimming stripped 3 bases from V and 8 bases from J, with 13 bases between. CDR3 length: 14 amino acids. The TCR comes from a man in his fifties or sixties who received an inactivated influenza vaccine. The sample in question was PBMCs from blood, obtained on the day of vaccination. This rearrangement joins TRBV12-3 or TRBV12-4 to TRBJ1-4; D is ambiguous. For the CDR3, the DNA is TGTGCCAGCAGTTTGAGCCAGGCTGGGGAAAAACTGTTTTTT. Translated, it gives CASSLSQAGEKLFF.